These 30 T cell receptor beta chains were sequenced from one sample in a study of control samples from healthy donors and cancer patients (dated by TCRdb to 2020 to 2022). The method behind the library was the immunoSEQ multiplex PCR assay. TCRdb's version of the immuneACCESS table is confined to in-frame rearrangements and falls short of the full clone set. An unresolved V gene accounts for under half of the shortfall where checked; the remainder is of unknown origin. Present in this sample are approximately 170,000 clones, just under 95% of which were seen just once. Jointly, the top ten make up roughly 3.9% of the sample. Sequenced: blood. These receptors all stem from a woman aged 55-70 years in good health.

The gene calls are TRBV5-6 and TRBJ1-2; a weak D match, TRBD1 (5 bases). CDR3 size: 13 residues. Germline assignment: CDR1 SGHDT and CDR2 YYEEEE. V was clipped by 4 bases and J by 4 bases, with 11 bases between them. CDR3: CASSLSGIYGYTF. The CDR3 nucleotides read TGTGCCAGCAGCCTATCAGGGATCTATGGCTACACCTTC.

Here the CDR3 DNA reads TGTGCCAGCAGCTTCGGGCCCGCGGACACCTACGAGCAGTACTTC. It yields the protein CASSFGPADTYEQYF. The chain recombines TRBV7-9 with TRBJ2-7; TRBD1 might be the D (5 bases). Germline lookup yields CDR1 SEHNR and CDR2 FQNEAQ (reference sequence). The CDR3 is 15 amino acids. V was pared by 3 bases and J by 2 bases, with 14 bases between.

This sequence joins TRBV2 and TRBJ2-7; a possible D gene is TRBD2 (6 bases). This CDR3 has 13 residues. Trimming took 8 bases from V and 1 from J, leaving 12 bases between them. The V gene's germline CDR1 is SNHLY and CDR2 FYNNEI. CDR3 residues: CASSFGGSYEQYF. The CDR3 DNA sequence: TGTGCCAGCTCATTCGGGGGATCCTACGAGCAGTACTTC. Together with reference TRBV2 and TRBJ2-7, the CDR3 gives the full variable domain: EPEVTQTPSHQVTQMGQEVILRCVPISNHLYFYWYRQILGQKVEFLVSFYNNEISEKSEIFDDQFSVERPDGSNFTLKIRSTKLEDSAMYFCASSFGGSYEQYFGPGTRLTVT.

V and J are TRBV29-1 and TRBJ1-2; D is unresolved. Germline CDR1 SQVTM, CDR2 ANQGSEA. The length of the CDR3 is 14 residues. With 2 bases removed from V and 2 bases from J, the gap between germline ends came to 12 bases. The CDR3 region has the DNA TGCAGCGTTGAATGGCAGGCGGTAAACTATGGCTACACCTTC. Amino acids: CSVEWQAVNYGYTF.

The J gene is TRBJ1-5, the V gene TRBV11-2; D not resolved. CDR3 length: 14 amino acids. Germline V gene lookup returns CDR1 SGHAT and CDR2 FQNNGV. With 3 bases removed from V and 2 bases from J, the gap between germline ends came to 8 bases. CDR3 sequence reads: CASSLAAGNQPQHF. The CDR3 nucleotides are TGTGCCAGCAGCTTGGCGGCGGGCAATCAGCCCCAGCATTTT.

The count of this clone is one. This chain connects TRBV7-3 to TRBJ1-6; D call uncertain. Germline V CDR1 and CDR2: SGHTA, FQGTGA. Trimming shortened V by 5 bases and J by 8 bases, and 10 bases separated the two germline ends. There are 13 residues in the CDR3. Here the CDR3 reads CASSQEPYSPLHF. CDR3 DNA sequence: TGTGCCAGCAGCCAGGAGCCGTATTCACCCCTCCACTTT. The variable domain in full, completed from reference TRBV7-3 and TRBJ1-6, reads GAGVSQTPSNKVTEKGKYVELRCDPISGHTALYWYRQSLGQGPEFLIYFQGTGAADDSGLPNDRFFAVRPEGSVSTLKIQRTERGDSAVYLCASSQEPYSPLHFGNGTRLTVT.

V is TRBV6-5 and J is TRBJ1-1; TRBD1 might be the D (6 bases). The CDR3 length is 14 residues. In germline, CDR1 is MNHEY, CDR2 SVGAGI. The germline V and J ends were trimmed by 6 bases and 5 bases, with 16 bases remaining between them. As DNA, the CDR3 is TGTGCCAGCAGACAAATGGGGGCGCGGACTGAAGCTTTCTTT. Amino acid sequence: CASRQMGARTEAFF.

This chain links TRBV7-9 with TRBJ2-1; D not resolved. Per germline, CDR1 SEHNR and CDR2 FQNEAQ (reference sequence). There are 12 residues in the CDR3. Trimming took 5 bases from V and 10 from J, leaving 12 bases between them. This CDR3 reads CASSQGPPEQFF. The CDR3 region has the DNA TGTGCCAGCAGCCAAGGGCCCCCAGAGCAGTTCTTC. Full variable domain (rest looked up from reference TRBV7-9 and TRBJ2-1): DTGVSQNPRHKITKRGQNVTFRCDPISEHNRLYWYRQTLGQGPEFLTYFQNEAQLEKSRLLSDRFSAERPKGSFSTLEIQRTEQGDSAMYLCASSQGPPEQFFGPGTRLTVL.

V gene TRBV4-3 combines with J gene TRBJ1-2; perhaps TRBD1 as D (6 bases). Between the trimmed V and J ends, which lost 3 bases and 7 bases, there was a span of 21 bases. Germline CDR1 LGHNA, CDR2 YSLEER. This CDR3 region has 16 residues. In DNA form, the CDR3 reads TGCGCCAGCAGCCAGAACCTCCCCCCAGGGGCCCCTGGCTACACCTTC. Protein: CASSQNLPPGAPGYTF.

The chain uses TRBV5-6 and TRBJ1-3; D gene unclear. The length of the CDR3 is 18 residues. Per germline, CDR1 SGHDT and CDR2 YYEEEE. Between the trimmed V and J ends, which lost 0 bases and 0 bases, there was a span of 16 bases. Written as DNA, the CDR3 is TGTGCCAGCAGCTTGGAGAAGGTCGGGTACATCTCTGGAAACACCATATATTTT. Encoded protein: CASSLEKVGYISGNTIYF. The full variable domain, in which reference TRBV5-6 and TRBJ1-3 provide the parts outside the CDR3, is DAGVTQSPTHLIKTRGQQVTLRCSPKSGHDTVSWYQQALGQGPQFIFQYYEEEERQRGNFPDRFSGHQFPNYSSELNVNALLLGDSALYLCASSLEKVGYISGNTIYFGEGSWLTVV.

For this clone: Relative to the germline gene, one junction end is altered; a read error may explain this. Other DNA sequences of this sample code for an identical CDR3. J is TRBJ1-1 and V is TRBV19; 8 bases fit TRBD1. CDR3 length: 13 residues. Germline-derived CDR1 and CDR2 are LNHDA and SQIVND (reference sequence). CDR3 DNA sequence: TGTGCCAGTTCTGGACAGGGATGGGATGAAGCCTTCTTT. Translating gives CASSGQGWDEAFF.

To note about this clone: This CDR3 is also generated by other DNA sequences in the sample. The chain couples TRBV7-2 to TRBJ1-2, with 7 bases that match TRBD1. Looked up from germline, CDR1 is SGHTA and CDR2 is FQGNSA. This CDR3 has 13 residues. V was clipped by 3 bases and J by 8 bases; unmatched bases: 6. The CDR3 nucleotides read TGTGCCAGCAGCTTTGAGGGGGCGCGGGGCTACACCTTC. Translation gives CASSFEGARGYTF. Based on the CDR3 plus reference TRBV7-2 and TRBJ1-2, the full variable domain is GAGVSQSPSNKVTEKGKDVELRCDPISGHTALYWYRQSLGQGLEFLIYFQGNSAPDKSGLPSDRFSAERTGGSVSTLTIQRTQQEDSAVYLCASSFEGARGYTFGSGTRLTVV.

The chain employs TRBV10-3 and TRBJ1-1, with 7 bases matching TRBD1. V trimming: 4 bases; J trimming: 1 base; junction bases outside the gene matches: 3. Germline V lookup: CDR1 ENHRY, CDR2 SYGVKD. This CDR3 region has 14 residues. The CDR3, as DNA: TGTGCCATCAGTGTAGACAGGGCGAACACTGAAGCTTTCTTT. Translation: CAISVDRANTEAFF.

V is TRBV7-6 and J is TRBJ2-6; D may be TRBD1 (5 bases). Trimming stripped 5 bases from V and 5 bases from J, with 19 bases between. The CDR3 spans 17 residues. Germline CDR1 and CDR2: SGHVS and FNYEAQ. The CDR3 here is CASSQGSLLSRANVLTF. The DNA for the CDR3 is TGTGCCAGCAGCCAGGGCTCGTTACTATCTAGGGCCAACGTCCTGACTTTC.

J is TRBJ1-5 and V is TRBV12-3 or TRBV12-4; D gene ambiguous. Trimming cost V 5 bases and J 9 bases, with 11 bases left between them. CDR3 size: 12 residues. This CDR3 reads CASSPRGRPQHF. As DNA, the CDR3 is TGTGCCAGCAGTCCCCGTGGTCGGCCCCAGCATTTT.

The rearrangement joins TRBV12-5 to TRBJ1-1, with TRBD1 matching 8 bases. The germline gives CDR1 LGHNT, CDR2 FRNRAP. Trimming removed 1 base from V and 5 bases from J; junction bases left unmatched: 12. CDR3 length: 17 amino acids. The CDR3 region is CASGLENMIQGETEAFF. CDR3 coding DNA: TGTGCTAGTGGTTTGGAAAACATGATACAGGGGGAAACTGAAGCTTTCTTT.

The chain has TRBV12-3 or TRBV12-4 and TRBJ2-6, with D unclear. This CDR3 region has 13 residues. V dropped 8 bases and J dropped 0 bases, with 5 bases sitting between them. CDR3 DNA: TGTGCCAGCTGGGTCTCTGGGGCCAACGTCCTGACTTTC. Amino acids: CASWVSGANVLTF.

The chain has TRBV6-6 and TRBJ1-1; weak D call: TRBD1 (6 bases). Germline V gene sequence: CDR1 MNHNY, CDR2 SVGAGI (reference sequence). The CDR3 spans 15 residues. V dropped 1 base and J dropped 5 bases, with 14 bases sitting between them. The CDR3 loop reads CASSYWDFRGTEAFF. In DNA, the CDR3 is TGTGCCAGCAGTTACTGGGATTTTAGGGGGACTGAAGCTTTCTTT.

The V and J genes are TRBV11-3 and TRBJ2-1; D remains unclear. The V end lost 0 bases, the J end lost 6 bases, and 18 bases lay between the germline ends. CDR3 size: 17 residues. CDR1 is SGHNT, CDR2 YENEEA, per germline. The CDR3 DNA is TGTGCCAGCAGCTTAGAAGTGGGATCCAAGGGCCGCAATGAGCAGTTCTTC. Translation: CASSLEVGSKGRNEQFF.

The rearrangement uses TRBV6-2 or TRBV6-3 and TRBJ1-5; D perhaps matches TRBD1 (5 bases). This CDR3 contains 18 residues. Germline lookup yields CDR1 MNHEY and CDR2 SVGEGT. V gave up 3 bases and J gave up 0 bases, with 18 bases separating them. CDR3 sequence: CASSYNGERGLSNQPQHF. The CDR3, as DNA: TGTGCCAGCAGTTATAATGGGGAGAGGGGACTTAGCAATCAGCCCCAGCATTTT.

The CDR3 loop reads CASSETSGGAREQFF. In nucleotides, the CDR3 is TGTGCCAGCAGCGAAACTAGCGGGGGGGCGCGTGAGCAGTTCTTC. This chain uses TRBV9 with TRBJ2-1; 13 bases agree with TRBD2. Germline V gene data show CDR1 as SGDLS and CDR2 as YYNGEE. The CDR3 loop spans 15 amino acids. V lost 3 bases and J lost 9; bases outside the gene matches: 6. The variable domain in full, with the rest retrieved from reference TRBV9 and TRBJ2-1, is DSGVTQTPKHLITATGQRVTLRCSPRSGDLSVYWYQQSLDQGLQFLIQYYNGEERAKGNILERFSAQQFPDLHSELNLSSLELGDSALYFCASSETSGGAREQFFGPGTRLTVL.

The chain carries TRBV6-1 and TRBJ1-5; the D is unclear. Germline lookup yields CDR1 MNHNS and CDR2 SASEGT. Trimming shortened V by 8 bases and J by 9 bases, and 14 bases separated the two germline ends. CDR3 length: 12 amino acids. The CDR3 DNA reads TGTGCCAGCGGAGTTGTCGGGCCGCCCCAGCATTTT. It translates to CASGVVGPPQHF.

V usage is TRBV5-4 and J usage is TRBJ2-5, with 8 bases that match TRBD2. Germline-derived CDR1 and CDR2 are SGHNT and YYREEE (reference sequence). V lost 4 bases and J lost 7; bases outside the gene matches: 6. This CDR3 spans 13 amino acids. The CDR3 sequence is CASSREGWRTQYF. In nucleotides, the CDR3 is TGTGCCAGCAGCCGGGAGGGGTGGAGGACCCAGTACTTC.

This chain joins TRBV9 and TRBJ1-6; D unresolved. CDR1 is SGDLS, CDR2 YYNGEE, per germline. The CDR3 consists of 12 residues. V was shortened by 2 bases and J by 13 bases, with 10 bases between the two germline ends. The CDR3 loop reads CASSVGDYPLHF. CDR3 DNA sequence: TGTGCCAGCAGCGTGGGTGATTACCCCCTCCACTTT. Using reference TRBV9 and TRBJ1-6 for the parts outside the CDR3, the full variable domain is DSGVTQTPKHLITATGQRVTLRCSPRSGDLSVYWYQQSLDQGLQFLIQYYNGEERAKGNILERFSAQQFPDLHSELNLSSLELGDSALYFCASSVGDYPLHFGNGTRLTVT.

The rearrangement uses TRBV6-6 and TRBJ1-2; D gene ambiguous. Trimming took off 2 bases at V and 1 base at J, with 11 bases between the two ends. Looked up from germline, CDR1 is MNHNY and CDR2 is SVGAGI (reference sequence). CDR3 length: 15 amino acids. In DNA, the CDR3 is TGTGCCAGCAGTTACGAGGCAGGAGTTAACTATGGCTACACCTTC. It is translated as CASSYEAGVNYGYTF.

This rearrangement joins TRBV11-3 to TRBJ2-3; 8 positions agree with TRBD2. This CDR3 is built from 15 residues. Trimming cost V 6 bases and J 4 bases; bases outside gene matches: 9. Germline CDR1 and CDR2: SGHNT and YENEEA. Here the CDR3 reads CASRDGGAPPDTQYF. CDR3 DNA: TGTGCCAGCAGAGACGGGGGGGCCCCACCAGATACGCAGTATTTT.

This rearrangement joins TRBV4-1 to TRBJ1-2; D perhaps matches TRBD1 (5 bases). Germline V gene sequence: CDR1 MGHRA, CDR2 YSYEKL. The germline V and J ends were trimmed by 3 bases and 1 base, with 18 bases remaining between them. The CDR3 contains 17 residues. This chain's CDR3 is CASSQQIAGTVNYGYTF. The CDR3 region has the DNA TGCGCCAGCAGCCAGCAAATTGCCGGGACGGTTAACTATGGCTACACCTTC.

This sequence joins TRBV3-1 (or the pseudogene TRBV3-2) and TRBJ1-5; D gene uncertain. Trimming shortened V by 1 base and J by 5 bases, and 6 bases separated the two germline ends. Germline assignment: CDR1 LGHDT and CDR2 YNNKEL (reference sequence). The CDR3 sequence is 13 residues long. The CDR3, as DNA: TGTGCCAGCAGCCAAGGGACCGATCAGCCCCAGCATTTT. Its translation is CASSQGTDQPQHF.

A word on this clone: The same CDR3 also results from other DNA sequences found in this sample. This chain links TRBV6-6 with TRBJ1-2; maybe TRBD1 (6 bases). V lost 2 bases and J lost 7, with 20 bases in between. Germline values: CDR1 MNHNY, CDR2 SVGAGI (reference sequence). The CDR3 spans 16 residues. This CDR3 reads CASSYPAGGGQGGYTF. Here the CDR3 DNA reads TGTGCCAGCAGTTACCCGGCCGGGGGGGGGCAAGGTGGCTACACCTTC.

The chain is built from TRBV12-3 or TRBV12-4 and TRBJ1-3; no definite D call. CDR3 size: 13 residues. Between the trimmed V and J ends, which lost 5 bases and 0 bases, there was a span of 5 bases. The CDR3 nucleotides read TGTGCCAGCAGTCCCCGCTCTGGAAACACCATATATTTT. It yields the protein CASSPRSGNTIYF.